The following is a T cell receptor beta chain sequence with its context. These data come from a study of blood T cell repertoires in COVID-19. Symptom resolution, clearance, or two negative PCRs marked donors in Cohort 3 as recovered. The germline V gene has CDR1 MGHRA and CDR2 YSYEKL. The V segment lost 1 base and the J segment 10 bases; nucleotides outside the gene matches: 9. This CDR3 comprises 17 residues. TCRdb keeps only in-frame clones here, not all; method: immunoSEQ multiplex PCR. The table shows around 330,000 clones, with about 91% occurring only once. Sequenced sample: PBMCs or T cells enriched from blood (not recorded which). The TCR comes from a woman in her thirties or forties who had recovered from COVID-19. The chain uses TRBV4-1 and TRBJ2-1; 14 nucleotides agree with TRBD2. CDR3 region: CASSQVPTSGRGGEQFF. In DNA, the CDR3 is TGCGCCAGCAGCCAAGTCCCGACTAGCGGGAGGGGGGGGGAGCAGTTCTTC.